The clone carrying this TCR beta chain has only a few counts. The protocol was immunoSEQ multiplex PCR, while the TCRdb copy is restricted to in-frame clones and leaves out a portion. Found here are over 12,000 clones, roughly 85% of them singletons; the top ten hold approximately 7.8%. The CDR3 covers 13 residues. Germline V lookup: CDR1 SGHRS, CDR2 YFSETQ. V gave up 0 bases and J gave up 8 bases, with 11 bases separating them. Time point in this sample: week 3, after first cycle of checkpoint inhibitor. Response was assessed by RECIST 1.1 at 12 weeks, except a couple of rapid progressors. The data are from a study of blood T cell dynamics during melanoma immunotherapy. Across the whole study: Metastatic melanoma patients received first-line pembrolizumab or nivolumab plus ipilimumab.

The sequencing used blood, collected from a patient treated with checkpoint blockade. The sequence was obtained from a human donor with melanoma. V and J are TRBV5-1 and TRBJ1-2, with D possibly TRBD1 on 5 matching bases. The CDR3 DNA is TGCGCCAGCAGCTTGGGGCAGGGAAAGGGCTACACCTTC. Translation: CASSLGQGKGYTF.